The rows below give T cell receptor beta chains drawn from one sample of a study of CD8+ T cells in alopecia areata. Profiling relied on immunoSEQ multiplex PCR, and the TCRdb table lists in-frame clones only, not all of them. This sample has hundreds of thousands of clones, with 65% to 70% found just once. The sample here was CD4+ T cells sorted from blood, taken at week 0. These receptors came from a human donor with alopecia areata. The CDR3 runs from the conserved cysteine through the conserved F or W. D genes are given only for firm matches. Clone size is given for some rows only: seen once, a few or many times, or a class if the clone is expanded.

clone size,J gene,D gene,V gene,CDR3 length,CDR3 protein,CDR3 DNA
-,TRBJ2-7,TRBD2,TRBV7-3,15,CASSPAGAPSYEQYF,TGTGCCAGCAGCCCAGCGGGGGCGCCGTCCTACGAGCAGTACTTC
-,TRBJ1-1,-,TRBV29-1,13,CSATVSVDTEAFF,TGCAGCGCCACGGTCTCGGTGGACACTGAAGCTTTCTTT
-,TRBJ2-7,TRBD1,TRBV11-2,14,CASSQTDRGYEQYF,TGTGCCAGCAGCCAGACGGACAGGGGCTACGAGCAGTACTTC
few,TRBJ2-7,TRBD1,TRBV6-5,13,CASRPGQAYEQYF,TGTGCCAGCAGGCCGGGACAGGCCTACGAGCAGTACTTC
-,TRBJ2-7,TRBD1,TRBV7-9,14,CASSYQGESHEQYF,TGTGCCAGCAGCTACCAGGGGGAATCCCACGAGCAGTACTTC
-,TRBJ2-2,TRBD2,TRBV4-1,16,CASSHHSGGNTGELFF,TGTGCCAGCAGCCACCATAGCGGGGGGAACACCGGGGAGCTGTTTTTT
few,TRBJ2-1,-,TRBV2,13,CASSEVGYNEQFF,TGTGCCAGCAGTGAGGTCGGCTACAATGAGCAGTTCTTC
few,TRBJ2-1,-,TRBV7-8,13,CASSSTQGTEQFF,TGTGCCAGCAGCTCCACTCAGGGTACTGAGCAGTTCTTC
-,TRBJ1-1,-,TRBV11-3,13,CASSFGPNTEAFF,TGTGCCAGCAGCTTCGGACCGAACACTGAAGCTTTCTTT
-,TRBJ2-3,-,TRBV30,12,CAWTPRTDTQYF,TGTGCCTGGACGCCACGTACAGATACGCAGTATTTT